Sequencing of this T cell receptor beta chain was carried out in a study of identifying expanded T cells in peripheral blood. Collection occurred without any documented infections or immune events in donors. TCRdb's table, derived via immunoSEQ multiplex PCR, lists solely in-frame clones and lacks some. The sample yields 100,000 or so clones, 80% to 90% seen once. Study-wide results and limits: Across healthy donors, higher total template counts meant significantly greater approximately two-week count variance. Over two and four weeks, about 15 and 19 clones changed, versus approximately 1.1 between replicates.

As concerns this clone: Antigen: not known.

Sequenced input: blood. The source of this sequence is a person between 18 and 75 years old in good health.

The CDR3 loop is CATSRETGGWDTQYF. For the CDR3, the DNA is TGTGCCACCAGCAGAGAAACAGGGGGCTGGGATACGCAGTATTTT. The V gene is TRBV15, the J gene TRBJ2-3; TRBD1 aligns across 9 bases. Germline V lookup: CDR1 LNHNV, CDR2 YYDKDF (reference sequence). This CDR3 has 15 residues. V dropped 0 bases and J dropped 6; count of bases not matched to a gene: 4. The whole variable domain, filled in from reference TRBV15 and TRBJ2-3, reads DAMVIQNPRYQVTQFGKPVTLSCSQTLNHNVMYWYQQKSSQAPKLLFHYYDKDFNNEADTPDNFQSRRPNTSFCFLDIRSPGLGDTAMYLCATSRETGGWDTQYFGPGTRLTVL.